This T cell receptor (beta chain) was found in a study of blood T cell repertoires in COVID-19. Study details: PBMCs, B-cell-depleted T cells, or T cells were the source of the cDNA or gDNA that made up the material.

This clone was seen more than once but under ten times. From germline, CDR1 is MNHEY and CDR2 SVGAGI. The CDR3 sequence is 14 residues long. Losses at the gene ends were 4 bases for V and 1 base for J; bases not matched to a gene: 1. Original processing notes: Estimation of nucleated cell counts relied on the amplification of reference gene primers. Here immunoSEQ multiplex PCR was the method, and the copy in TCRdb shows in-frame clones only, minus some. V, J and clone size derive from that table, while D and trimming were established from the DNA sequence. The table has approximately 150,000 clones, around 84% seen once; the top ten hold about 19%.

The V gene is TRBV6-5, the J gene TRBJ1-1, with 9 bases that match TRBD1. Source material: peripheral blood. This receptor was taken from a woman aged 80 or over with acute or convalescent COVID-19. This chain's CDR3 is CASSWTGANTEAFF. In DNA, the CDR3 is TGTGCCAGCAGTTGGACAGGGGCGAACACTGAAGCTTTCTTT.